This entry lists 25 T cell receptor beta chains sequenced from one sample in a study of Ad26.COV2.S vaccination and SARS-CoV-2 variants. The table came from immunoSEQ multiplex PCR; TCRdb's copy has only in-frame clones and leaves some out. The profile shows about 350,000 clones, about 90% of them singletons. This material consisted of peripheral blood, taken after recovery from COVID-19. These receptor sequences come from a human donor who had recovered from COVID-19.

The V and J genes are TRBV6-1 and TRBJ1-1; D gene ambiguous. Trimming took 3 bases from V and 7 from J, leaving 15 bases between them. This CDR3 contains 14 residues. Germline-derived CDR1 and CDR2 are MNHNS and SASEGT. The CDR3 loop reads CASSELRTALEAFF. DNA of the CDR3: TGTGCCAGCAGTGAGCTTCGGACTGCTCTTGAAGCTTTCTTT.

The V and J genes are TRBV3-1 (or the pseudogene TRBV3-2) and TRBJ1-5, with a possible D match to TRBD1 (5 bases). The CDR3 runs to 14 residues. Trimming took off 4 bases at V and 4 bases at J, with 11 bases between the two ends. CDR1 LGHDT and CDR2 YNNKEL come from the germline V gene (reference sequence). The CDR3 here is CASSPGTGNQPQHF. As DNA, the CDR3 is TGTGCCAGCAGCCCCGGGACGGGGAATCAGCCCCAGCATTTT.

The chain employs TRBV6-2 or TRBV6-3 and TRBJ1-1; a weak D match, TRBD1 (5 bases). The length of the CDR3 is 14 residues. Trimming removed 6 bases from V and 1 base from J, with 12 bases in between. Germline-derived CDR1 and CDR2 are MNHEY and SVGEGT. CDR3 sequence: CASSPGPGNTEAFF. The CDR3 bases are TGTGCCAGCAGCCCAGGGCCTGGGAACACTGAAGCTTTCTTT.

J is TRBJ1-3 and V is TRBV11-2; D unresolved. The V end was cut by 0 bases, the J end by 4 bases, with 19 bases between. Germline CDR1 is SGHAT and CDR2 is FQNNGV. This CDR3 spans 18 amino acids. The CDR3 loop reads CASSLDAQQVLRGNTIYF. The CDR3 bases are TGTGCCAGCAGCTTAGACGCGCAGCAAGTACTCCGAGGAAACACCATATATTTT.

The genes are TRBV12-3 or TRBV12-4 and TRBJ1-1, with D unclear. V dropped 1 base and J dropped 4 bases, with 4 bases sitting between them. The CDR3 runs 12 residues. This CDR3 reads CASSLEVTEAFF. The CDR3 bases are TGTGCCAGCAGTTTAGAGGTCACTGAAGCTTTCTTT.

The chain is built from TRBV6-5 and TRBJ2-7; the D is unclear. V was clipped by 2 bases and J by 10 bases, with 9 bases between them. This CDR3 region has 11 residues. Germline CDR1 reads MNHEY; CDR2 reads SVGAGI. Here the CDR3 DNA reads TGTGCCAGCAGTTACGGGCGGAGACAGTACTTC. It codes for CASSYGRRQYF.

The J gene is TRBJ2-1, the V gene TRBV10-1; a possible D gene is TRBD1 (6 bases). The CDR3 has 12 residues. The germline gives CDR1 WNHNN, CDR2 SYGVQD (reference sequence). Trimming took 5 bases from V and 9 from J, leaving 11 bases between them. CDR3 amino acids: CASSFVGGEQFF. The CDR3 DNA is TGCGCCAGCAGTTTCGTAGGGGGTGAGCAGTTCTTC.

V gene TRBV7-9 combines with J gene TRBJ1-2; D is unclear. V lost 1 base and J lost 3, with 12 bases in between. Germline lookup yields CDR1 SEHNR and CDR2 FQNEAQ (reference sequence). The CDR3 consists of 15 residues. The DNA for the CDR3 is TGTGCCAGCAGCTTAGAGCAGGACCGCGACTATGGCTACACCTTC. Encoded protein: CASSLEQDRDYGYTF.

This chain joins TRBV19 and TRBJ2-5, with D tentatively TRBD1 or TRBD2 (6 bases each). The V end was cut by 3 bases, the J end by 3 bases, with 14 bases between. CDR3 length equals 15 residues. Germline V gene data show CDR1 as LNHDA and CDR2 as SQIVND (reference sequence). The CDR3 DNA reads as TGTGCCAGTAGTATTTTGGGGGGCCGGAAAGAGACCCAGTACTTC. Translated: CASSILGGRKETQYF. The whole variable domain, filled in from reference TRBV19 and TRBJ2-5, reads DGGITQSPKYLFRKEGQNVTLSCEQNLNHDAMYWYRQDPGQGLRLIYYSQIVNDFQKGDIAEGYSVSREKKESFPLTVTSAQKNPTAFYLCASSILGGRKETQYFGPGTRLLVL.

The chain employs TRBV9 and TRBJ2-5, with D possibly matching TRBD2 (5 bases). V was trimmed by 4 bases and J by 2 bases, leaving 9 bases between them. The CDR3 has 13 amino acids. In germline, CDR1 is SGDLS, CDR2 YYNGEE. CDR3 nucleotides: TGTGCCAGCAGCCCTGGAGGTCAAGAGACCCAGTACTTC. As protein: CASSPGGQETQYF.

V gene TRBV9 combines with J gene TRBJ1-3; D gene ambiguous. Looked up from germline, CDR1 is SGDLS and CDR2 is YYNGEE. Trimming removed 4 bases at V and 1 base at J, with 6 bases between. The CDR3 runs to 13 residues. The CDR3 region has the DNA TGTGCCAGCAGCACGGGGTCTGGAAACACCATATATTTT. It yields the protein CASSTGSGNTIYF.

The chain recombines TRBV7-3 with TRBJ1-5, with D perhaps matching TRBD1 (5 bases). The CDR3 covers 15 residues. The germline V and J ends were trimmed by 5 bases and 8 bases, with 19 bases remaining between them. The germline V gene has CDR1 SGHTA and CDR2 FQGTGA. CDR3 coding DNA: TGTGCCAGCAGCCCCATCGGGGGGAGTTGGGAGCCCCAGCATTTT. Translated: CASSPIGGSWEPQHF.

The gene calls are TRBV2 and TRBJ2-2; TRBD2 aligns across 11 bases. After removal of 6 bases from V and 4 bases from J, the junction contained 7 bases not matched to a gene. Per germline, CDR1 SNHLY and CDR2 FYNNEI. The CDR3 runs to 16 residues. In DNA form, the CDR3 reads TGTGCCAGCAGCGTAGCGGGGGGGCCGGGCACCGGGGAGCTGTTTTTT. Protein sequence: CASSVAGGPGTGELFF.

The chain links TRBV19 to TRBJ1-4; 8 positions match TRBD1. The J segment lost 5 bases and the V segment lost 5 bases, leaving 7 bases of the junction unmatched. The CDR3 is made up of 15 amino acids. Germline V gives CDR1 LNHDA, CDR2 SQIVND (reference sequence). The CDR3 coding sequence is TGTGCCAGTAGTGTCTACAGGGGGGCCAATGAAAAACTGTTTTTT. Amino acid sequence: CASSVYRGANEKLFF. The full variable domain, with the rest looked up from reference TRBV19 and TRBJ1-4, is DGGITQSPKYLFRKEGQNVTLSCEQNLNHDAMYWYRQDPGQGLRLIYYSQIVNDFQKGDIAEGYSVSREKKESFPLTVTSAQKNPTAFYLCASSVYRGANEKLFFGSGTQLSVL.

The rearrangement links TRBV6-1 to TRBJ1-1; D not certain. Trimming stripped 3 bases from V and 1 base from J, with 9 bases between. This CDR3 has 14 amino acids. The germline V gene encodes CDR1 MNHNS and CDR2 SASEGT. The CDR3 bases are TGTGCCAGCAGTGACGGTCGGCGGAACACTGAAGCTTTCTTT. It specifies CASSDGRRNTEAFF.

This clone was detected only a few times. This chain connects TRBV7-9 to TRBJ2-7; TRBD1 might be the D (5 bases). CDR3 length: 14 residues. Trimming cost V 0 bases and J 5 bases, with 11 bases left between them. CDR1 and CDR2 from the germline V gene are SEHNR and FQNEAQ (reference sequence). CDR3 sequence: CASSLALRVDEQYF. The CDR3 DNA reads TGTGCCAGCAGCTTAGCTCTCAGGGTTGACGAGCAGTACTTC.

J is TRBJ1-1 and V is TRBV10-3, with D unresolved. Germline CDR1 is ENHRY and CDR2 is SYGVKD. This CDR3 spans 14 amino acids. Trimming took 1 base from V and 1 from J, leaving 7 bases between them. Written as DNA, the CDR3 is TGTGCCATCAGTGAGTTATGGGAGAACACTGAAGCTTTCTTT. As protein: CAISELWENTEAFF.

In its sample, this clone was seen once. This chain uses TRBV6-6 with TRBJ2-1; 10 bases agree with TRBD2. The junction had 4 bases not matched to a gene; V was cut back by 7 bases and J by 7 bases. This CDR3 comprises 13 residues. Germline loops: CDR1 MNHNY, CDR2 SVGAGI (reference sequence). In nucleotides, the CDR3 is TGTGCCAGCAAGCGGGGGGGCATGAATGAGCAGTTCTTC. Translated, it gives CASKRGGMNEQFF.

The V and J genes are TRBV4-2 and TRBJ2-3; no firm D call. The germline gives CDR1 LGHNA, CDR2 YNFKEQ. The CDR3 covers 12 residues. Trimming removed 4 bases at V and 8 bases at J, with 10 bases between. The CDR3 protein is CASSRSVATQYF. CDR3 nucleotide sequence: TGTGCCAGCAGCCGCAGCGTCGCTACGCAGTATTTT.

The J gene is TRBJ2-7, the V gene TRBV27, with a weak D call TRBD2 (6 bases). Trimming pared 2 bases from V and 0 bases from J, leaving 14 bases between. CDR3 size: 16 residues. Germline loops: CDR1 MNHEY, CDR2 SMNVEV (reference sequence). The CDR3 here is CASSLTGETSSYEQYF. In DNA, the CDR3 is TGTGCCAGCAGTTTAACGGGGGAAACTAGCTCCTACGAGCAGTACTTC.

The CDR3 here is CASSARDFLNSPLHF. CDR3 bases: TGTGCCAGCAGCGCCCGGGATTTTCTTAATTCACCCCTCCACTTT. The chain recombines TRBV5-4 with TRBJ1-6; D remains unclear. V lost 4 bases and J 6 bases, leaving 14 bases between the germline ends. Germline CDR1 reads SGHNT; CDR2 reads YYREEE (reference sequence). The CDR3 has 15 amino acids.

V usage is TRBV14 and J usage is TRBJ2-7; no clear D gene. CDR1 is SGHDN and CDR2 is FVKESK in the germline V gene. The ends were cut back, 3 bases at V and 0 bases at J, with 6 bases in the middle. This CDR3 comprises 13 residues. The CDR3 sequence is CASSHLDSYEQYF. Here the CDR3 DNA reads TGTGCCAGCAGCCACTTAGACTCCTACGAGCAGTACTTC.

The chain has TRBV4-3 and TRBJ2-3, with 10 bases lining up with TRBD2. J was trimmed by 5 bases and V by 0 bases; bases with no gene match: 2. Germline assignment: CDR1 LGHNA and CDR2 YSLEER. The CDR3 contains 15 residues. The DNA of the CDR3 is TGCGCCAGCAGCCAAGAACTAGCGGGGATAGATACGCAGTATTTT. Translated: CASSQELAGIDTQYF.

This chain uses TRBV10-3 with TRBJ1-6; a possible D gene is TRBD1 (5 bases). The CDR3 totals 15 residues. Trimming removed 4 bases at V and 7 bases at J, with 14 bases between. The germline V gene has CDR1 ENHRY and CDR2 SYGVKD. In DNA form, the CDR3 reads TGTGCCATCAGTGTAAGCAGCCCAGGGAATTCACCCCTCCACTTT. Translating it yields CAISVSSPGNSPLHF.

This clone occurred once. V is TRBV19 and J is TRBJ2-3; TRBD2 matches 12 bases. The trim removed 2 bases at V and 2 bases at J, leaving 2 bases unmatched. Germline loops: CDR1 LNHDA, CDR2 SQIVND (reference sequence). This CDR3 is 16 amino acids long. The CDR3 protein is CASSILAGGHTDTQYF. The CDR3 nucleotides are TGTGCCAGTAGTATACTAGCGGGGGGGCACACAGATACGCAGTATTTT. Using reference TRBV19 and TRBJ2-3 for the parts outside the CDR3, the full variable domain is DGGITQSPKYLFRKEGQNVTLSCEQNLNHDAMYWYRQDPGQGLRLIYYSQIVNDFQKGDIAEGYSVSREKKESFPLTVTSAQKNPTAFYLCASSILAGGHTDTQYFGPGTRLTVL.